This TCR beta chain was obtained from a study of cytomegalovirus exposure and HLA in healthy donors. Overall study results and limits: Later analysis suggested most CMV-associated TCR beta chains were HLA-restricted. 16,951 TCR beta sequences were associated with HLA alleles at 0.05 false discovery rate in a later analysis. Some V segments, TRBV6-2 and TRBV6-3 among them, were indistinguishable and were therefore excluded.

Regarding this clone: Its antigen is unknown.

Trimming removed 4 bases from V and 5 bases from J, with 5 bases in between. CDR3 length: 11 amino acids. The V gene's germline CDR1 is SGHTA and CDR2 FQGTGA. In the PCR, 60 Vbeta and 13 Jbeta primers were used. Assay used: immunoSEQ multiplex PCR; TCRdb lists only in-frame clones, some missing. The sample has about 180,000 clones; just under 85% are singletons. The sequence derives from a girl aged 5-17 years in good health and CMV-seropositive. Sequencing was done on a sample of PBMCs. The rearrangement links TRBV7-3 to TRBJ1-2; D is unclear. CDR3 nucleotides: TGTGCCAGCAGCTCGACTTATGGCTACACCTTC. Translating gives CASSSTYGYTF.